The 7 T cell receptor beta chains below all came from one sample that was sequenced in a study of siplizumab effects on memory and regulatory T cells. Profiled with immunoSEQ multiplex PCR; TCRdb holds only in-frame clones, not every one. The table records around 100,000 clones, about 94% of them present only once. What was sequenced was non-Treg CD4+ T cells sorted from blood. These receptors all come from a human donor in good health.

The chain combines TRBV6-5 with TRBJ1-6, with D perhaps TRBD1 (5 bases). Trimming removed 6 bases from V and 10 bases from J, with 10 bases in between. Germline CDR1 MNHEY, CDR2 SVGAGI. The CDR3 contains 12 residues. In DNA form, the CDR3 reads TGTGCCAGCAGGGGCCGGGGGTCACCCCTCCACTTT. It encodes CASRGRGSPLHF.

CDR3 DNA: TGCGCCAGCAGCCCCTTACTAGCGGGAGCCTACAATGAGCAGTTCTTC. Translation: CASSPLLAGAYNEQFF. The J gene is TRBJ2-1, the V gene TRBV5-1, with 11 bases identical to TRBD2. The CDR3 is 16 residues long. The germline CDR1 and CDR2 sequences are SGHRS and YFSETQ. V lost 4 bases to trimming and J lost 2 bases; unmatched junction nucleotides: 5.

The rearrangement uses TRBV5-5 and TRBJ2-5; D is perhaps TRBD2 (6 bases). The CDR3 is made up of 13 amino acids. Trimming took 2 bases from V and 5 from J, leaving 10 bases between them. The V gene's germline CDR1 is SGHKS and CDR2 YYEKEE (reference sequence). The CDR3 here is CASSFRGGETQYF. The CDR3 DNA is TGTGCCAGCAGCTTTCGGGGAGGCGAGACCCAGTACTTC.

J is TRBJ2-7 and V is TRBV19, with 10 bases that match TRBD1. Trimming took 5 bases from V and 6 from J; bases not matched to a gene: 7. CDR1 is LNHDA, CDR2 SQIVND, per germline (reference sequence). This CDR3 contains 14 residues. The CDR3: CASSSRDRGAEQYF. For the CDR3, the DNA is TGTGCCAGTAGTTCCCGGGACAGGGGTGCCGAGCAGTACTTC.

This chain joins TRBV19 and TRBJ2-3, with 9 bases fitting TRBD2. V dropped 4 bases and J dropped 9; count of bases not matched to a gene: 8. Germline loops: CDR1 LNHDA, CDR2 SQIVND (reference sequence). The CDR3 is 14 amino acids. The CDR3 DNA reads as TGTGCCAGTAGTACTCCGGGACTAGCCTGGACGCAGTATTTT. Residues: CASSTPGLAWTQYF. The full variable domain, its missing parts supplied by reference TRBV19 and TRBJ2-3, is DGGITQSPKYLFRKEGQNVTLSCEQNLNHDAMYWYRQDPGQGLRLIYYSQIVNDFQKGDIAEGYSVSREKKESFPLTVTSAQKNPTAFYLCASSTPGLAWTQYFGPGTRLTVL.

The chain has TRBV10-3 and TRBJ2-1; D perhaps matches TRBD1 (5 bases). The V and J ends lost 6 bases and 8 bases respectively, with 20 bases between them. The CDR3 is 15 amino acids. Germline assignment: CDR1 ENHRY and CDR2 SYGVKD. The CDR3 loop reads CAISTQASFGYEQFF. As DNA, the CDR3 is TGTGCCATCAGCACACAGGCAAGTTTTGGGTATGAGCAGTTCTTC.

The chain combines TRBV19 with TRBJ2-6, with D possibly called TRBD1 or TRBD2 (5 bases each). The V end was cut by 5 bases, the J end by 0 bases, with 20 bases between. CDR3 length: 19 residues. Germline CDR1 is LNHDA and CDR2 is SQIVND (reference sequence). In DNA form, the CDR3 reads TGTGCCAGTAGTTTTGAGGGGTACCTTTTTAGCTCTGGGGCCAACGTCCTGACTTTC. Residues: CASSFEGYLFSSGANVLTF.